A selection of T cell receptor beta chains follows, all from one sample in a study of CD8+ T cells in alopecia areata. Profiled with immunoSEQ multiplex PCR; TCRdb holds only in-frame clones, not every one. The data show about 120,000 clones, around 61% seen once. Sequencing input: CD4+ T cells sorted from blood. These TCRs come from a human donor in good health. Each CDR3 is given with its conserved first and last residue. A D gene is named only where the DNA matches it firmly. A row's size may be missing; if present it is once, few, many or a size class.

j_call: TRBJ2-5; v_call: TRBV29-1; d_call: .; clone_size: .; cdr3_aa: CSSQANKGKETQYF; cdr3_nt: TGCAGCTCACAGGCCAACAAAGGGAAAGAGACCCAGTACTTC
j_call: TRBJ2-4; v_call: TRBV30; d_call: .; clone_size: .; cdr3_aa: CAWQTGLAKNIQYF; cdr3_nt: TGTGCCTGGCAGACAGGTTTAGCCAAAAACATTCAGTACTTC
j_call: TRBJ2-7; v_call: TRBV14; d_call: .; clone_size: .; cdr3_aa: CASSPWTADEQYF; cdr3_nt: TGTGCCAGCAGCCCTTGGACAGCCGACGAGCAGTACTTC
j_call: TRBJ2-5; v_call: TRBV2; d_call: .; clone_size: .; cdr3_aa: CASKVSNGREETQYF; cdr3_nt: TGTGCCAGCAAGGTTTCCAACGGCAGGGAAGAGACCCAGTACTTC
j_call: TRBJ1-1; v_call: TRBV7-2; d_call: .; clone_size: .; cdr3_aa: CASSLVLTEAFF; cdr3_nt: TGTGCCAGCAGCTTAGTGTTAACTGAAGCTTTCTTT
j_call: TRBJ1-4; v_call: TRBV25-1; d_call: .; clone_size: .; cdr3_aa: CASSEYKDEKLFF; cdr3_nt: TGTGCCAGCAGTGAATATAAGGATGAAAAACTGTTTTTT
j_call: TRBJ2-1; v_call: TRBV5-6; d_call: .; clone_size: .; cdr3_aa: CASSSPPAGALTDRFF; cdr3_nt: TGTGCCAGCAGCTCCCCCCCTGCGGGGGCCCTTACAGATCGGTTCTTC
j_call: TRBJ2-5; v_call: TRBV1; d_call: .; clone_size: .; cdr3_aa: CTSSQGGTLQETQYF; cdr3_nt: TGCACCAGCAGCCAAGGCGGGACATTACAAGAGACCCAGTACTTC
j_call: TRBJ1-2; v_call: TRBV13; d_call: .; clone_size: .; cdr3_aa: CASSLWGGYTF; cdr3_nt: TGTGCCAGCAGCTTATGGGGAGGCTACACCTTC
j_call: TRBJ1-2; v_call: TRBV6-5; d_call: .; clone_size: .; cdr3_aa: CASRPWDVTYGYTF; cdr3_nt: TGTGCCAGCAGACCCTGGGACGTCACCTATGGCTACACCTTC
j_call: TRBJ2-7; v_call: TRBV11-2; d_call: .; clone_size: .; cdr3_aa: CASSLYPYEQYF; cdr3_nt: TGTGCCAGCAGCTTATACCCCTACGAGCAGTACTTC
j_call: TRBJ2-6; v_call: TRBV6-6; d_call: .; clone_size: .; cdr3_aa: CASSPWGSSGANVLTF; cdr3_nt: TGTGCCAGCAGTCCCTGGGGGAGCTCTGGGGCCAACGTCCTGACTTTC
j_call: TRBJ2-5; v_call: TRBV7-9; d_call: .; clone_size: few; cdr3_aa: CASSLEQGETQYF; cdr3_nt: TGTGCCAGCAGCTTAGAACAGGGAGAGACCCAGTACTTC
j_call: TRBJ2-3; v_call: TRBV5-4; d_call: TRBD2; clone_size: .; cdr3_aa: CASSPRASGGITDTQYF; cdr3_nt: TGTGCCAGCAGCCCCCGCGCTAGCGGGGGGATCACAGATACGCAGTATTTT
j_call: TRBJ1-2; v_call: TRBV29-1; d_call: .; clone_size: .; cdr3_aa: CSAFDSSHGYTF; cdr3_nt: TGCAGCGCCTTCGACAGTTCCCATGGCTACACCTTC
j_call: TRBJ1-1; v_call: TRBV6-1; d_call: .; clone_size: .; cdr3_aa: CASSEVQGRGVNTEAFF; cdr3_nt: TGTGCCAGCAGTGAAGTACAAGGTCGGGGGGTGAACACTGAAGCTTTCTTT
j_call: TRBJ2-3; v_call: TRBV10-2; d_call: TRBD1; clone_size: .; cdr3_aa: CASRTQGAADTQYF; cdr3_nt: TGCGCCAGTAGGACTCAGGGGGCGGCAGATACGCAGTATTTT
j_call: TRBJ2-3; v_call: TRBV4-1; d_call: .; clone_size: .; cdr3_aa: CASSQDPEDTDTQYF; cdr3_nt: TGCGCCAGCAGCCAAGACCCGGAGGACACAGATACGCAGTATTTT
j_call: TRBJ1-1; v_call: TRBV30; d_call: .; clone_size: once; cdr3_aa: CAGTGNTEAFF; cdr3_nt: TGTGCCGGAACAGGAAACACTGAAGCTTTCTTT
j_call: TRBJ2-3; v_call: TRBV5-6; d_call: .; clone_size: .; cdr3_aa: CASSSLPEGTDTQYF; cdr3_nt: TGTGCCAGCAGCTCCCTTCCCGAGGGCACAGATACGCAGTATTTT
j_call: TRBJ1-2; v_call: TRBV5-1; d_call: TRBD1; clone_size: .; cdr3_aa: CASTPQGTGGYTF; cdr3_nt: TGCGCCAGCACCCCACAGGGGACGGGTGGCTACACCTTC
j_call: TRBJ2-3; v_call: TRBV29-1; d_call: TRBD2; clone_size: .; cdr3_aa: CSVRLAGGTDTQYF; cdr3_nt: TGCAGCGTCCGGCTAGCGGGGGGGACAGATACGCAGTATTTT
j_call: TRBJ2-3; v_call: TRBV2; d_call: .; clone_size: .; cdr3_aa: CASTIGGAGDTQYF; cdr3_nt: TGTGCCAGCACTATTGGGGGGGCAGGCGATACGCAGTATTTT
j_call: TRBJ1-2; v_call: TRBV25-1; d_call: .; clone_size: few; cdr3_aa: CASSDRADNYGYTF; cdr3_nt: TGTGCCAGCAGTGATCGTGCCGATAACTATGGCTACACCTTC
j_call: TRBJ1-1; v_call: TRBV30; d_call: TRBD1; clone_size: .; cdr3_aa: CAWSGTGNTEAFF; cdr3_nt: TGTGCCTGGAGCGGGACAGGGAACACTGAAGCTTTCTTT
j_call: TRBJ2-1; v_call: TRBV30; d_call: TRBD2; clone_size: .; cdr3_aa: CAWSFSGGAYNEQFF; cdr3_nt: TGTGCCTGGAGTTTTAGCGGGGGGGCCTACAATGAGCAGTTCTTC
j_call: TRBJ2-3; v_call: TRBV25-1; d_call: TRBD2; clone_size: .; cdr3_aa: CASSGLARTDTQYF; cdr3_nt: TGTGCCAGCAGCGGACTAGCGAGGACAGATACGCAGTATTTT
j_call: TRBJ1-1; v_call: TRBV30; d_call: .; clone_size: .; cdr3_aa: CAWSVLGGLNTEAFF; cdr3_nt: TGTGCCTGGAGTGTATTGGGGGGCCTGAACACTGAAGCTTTCTTT
j_call: TRBJ1-2; v_call: TRBV27; d_call: .; clone_size: .; cdr3_aa: CASSSSSHYGYTF; cdr3_nt: TGTGCCAGCAGTTCATCCTCGCACTATGGCTACACCTTC
j_call: TRBJ1-2; v_call: TRBV6-5; d_call: TRBD1; clone_size: .; cdr3_aa: CASSSRDSPEGYTF; cdr3_nt: TGTGCCAGCAGTTCGAGGGACAGCCCGGAGGGCTACACCTTC
j_call: TRBJ1-6; v_call: TRBV27; d_call: .; clone_size: .; cdr3_aa: CASSPGPQPRPLHF; cdr3_nt: TGTGCCAGCAGTCCGGGCCCGCAGCCGAGACCCCTCCACTTT
j_call: TRBJ1-2; v_call: TRBV30; d_call: TRBD1; clone_size: .; cdr3_aa: CAWSMDRGDGGYTF; cdr3_nt: TGTGCCTGGTCTATGGACAGGGGAGACGGTGGCTACACCTTC
j_call: TRBJ1-1; v_call: TRBV29-1; d_call: .; clone_size: .; cdr3_aa: CSVAPGRANTEAFF; cdr3_nt: TGCAGCGTTGCACCGGGCAGGGCGAACACTGAAGCTTTCTTT
j_call: TRBJ2-3; v_call: TRBV7-9; d_call: TRBD2; clone_size: .; cdr3_aa: CASSSGLAASTDTQYF; cdr3_nt: TGTGCCAGCAGCTCGGGACTAGCGGCTAGCACAGATACGCAGTATTTT
j_call: TRBJ1-2; v_call: TRBV27; d_call: .; clone_size: .; cdr3_aa: CASSFKSNYGYTF; cdr3_nt: TGTGCCAGCAGTTTCAAGTCCAACTATGGCTACACCTTC
j_call: TRBJ1-4; v_call: TRBV19; d_call: .; clone_size: .; cdr3_aa: CASSAYGNEKLFF; cdr3_nt: TGTGCCAGTAGTGCCTACGGCAATGAAAAACTGTTTTTT
j_call: TRBJ2-1; v_call: TRBV5-4; d_call: TRBD2; clone_size: .; cdr3_aa: CASKAGGINEQFF; cdr3_nt: TGTGCCAGCAAAGCGGGGGGGATCAATGAGCAGTTCTTC
j_call: TRBJ1-2; v_call: TRBV6-1; d_call: .; clone_size: .; cdr3_aa: CASSEAWGGGYTF; cdr3_nt: TGTGCCAGCAGTGAAGCGTGGGGCGGTGGCTACACCTTC
j_call: TRBJ1-5; v_call: TRBV2; d_call: .; clone_size: once; cdr3_aa: CASSVAFDQPQHF; cdr3_nt: TGTGCCAGCAGTGTTGCCTTCGATCAGCCCCAGCATTTT
j_call: TRBJ2-2; v_call: TRBV29-1; d_call: .; clone_size: .; cdr3_aa: CSVGEVDTGELFF; cdr3_nt: TGCAGCGTCGGGGAAGTAGACACCGGGGAGCTGTTTTTT